The present T cell receptor (beta chain) was sequenced within a study of tumor-infiltrating lymphocytes in primary liver carcinoma. Study background: All patients had surgically resected primary liver carcinoma. Aged between 30 and 69 years, the patients were men and women.

For blood RNA, unsorted whole blood served as the source, and germline DNA was extracted too. There were only treatment-naive patients, all with chronic HBV infection. Total RNA (around 500 ng) served as template for TCR beta cDNA synthesis primed by a constant-region primer. Libraries covering TCR beta were generated through three nested multiplex PCR rounds (using a slightly modified ARM-PCR). A C-beta reverse primer and TRBV1-TRBV30 forward primers served in each of the first two PCR rounds, at approximately 10 cycles apiece. TCRdb itself ran the multiplex PCR reads through MiXCR, one entry per CDR3 protein. The data hold 300,000 to 350,000 distinct CDR3 sequences, with around three fifths observed a single time. CDR1 MDHEN and CDR2 SYDVKM come from the germline V gene. The trim removed 3 bases at V and 4 bases at J, leaving 9 bases unmatched. This CDR3 contains 16 residues.

This TCR was sampled from a man aged 35 to 55 with primary liver carcinoma and hepatitis B virus infection. The genes are TRBV28 and TRBJ2-5; 9 bases agree with TRBD1. The sequenced material came from peripheral blood. DNA of the CDR3: TGTGCCAGCAGTTTGCCCGGACAGGGGTTGGTAGAGACCCAGTACTTC. It encodes CASSLPGQGLVETQYF.